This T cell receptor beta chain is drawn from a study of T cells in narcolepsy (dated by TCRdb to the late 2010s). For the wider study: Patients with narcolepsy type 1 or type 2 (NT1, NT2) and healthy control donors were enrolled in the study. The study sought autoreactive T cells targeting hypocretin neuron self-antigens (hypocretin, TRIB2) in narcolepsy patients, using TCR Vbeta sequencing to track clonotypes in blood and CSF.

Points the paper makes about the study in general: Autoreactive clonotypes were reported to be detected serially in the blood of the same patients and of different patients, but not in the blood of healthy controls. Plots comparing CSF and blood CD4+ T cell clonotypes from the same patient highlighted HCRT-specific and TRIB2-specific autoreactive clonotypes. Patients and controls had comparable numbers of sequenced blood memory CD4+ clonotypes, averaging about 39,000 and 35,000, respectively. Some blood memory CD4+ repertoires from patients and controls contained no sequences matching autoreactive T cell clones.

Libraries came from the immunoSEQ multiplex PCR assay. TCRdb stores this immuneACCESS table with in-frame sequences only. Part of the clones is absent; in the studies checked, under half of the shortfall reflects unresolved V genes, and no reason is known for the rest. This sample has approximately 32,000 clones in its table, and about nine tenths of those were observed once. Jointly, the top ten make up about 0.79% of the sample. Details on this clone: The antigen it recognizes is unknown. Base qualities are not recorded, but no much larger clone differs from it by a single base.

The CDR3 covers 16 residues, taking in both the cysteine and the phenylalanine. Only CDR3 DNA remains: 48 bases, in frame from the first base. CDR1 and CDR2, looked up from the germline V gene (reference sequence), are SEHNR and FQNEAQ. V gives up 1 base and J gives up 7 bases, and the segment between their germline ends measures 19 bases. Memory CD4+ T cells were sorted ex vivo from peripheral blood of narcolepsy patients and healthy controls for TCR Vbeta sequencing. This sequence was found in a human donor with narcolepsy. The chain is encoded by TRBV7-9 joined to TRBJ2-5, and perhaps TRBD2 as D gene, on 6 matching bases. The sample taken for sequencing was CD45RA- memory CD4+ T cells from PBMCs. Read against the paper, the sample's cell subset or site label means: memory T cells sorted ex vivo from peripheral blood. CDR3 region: CASSLGRGQRQVTQYF. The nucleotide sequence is TGTGCCAGCAGCTTAGGGCGGGGCCAGAGGCAGGTGACCCAGTACTTC.